This TCR beta chain stems from a study of neurological immune-mediated disorders. Study-level findings and limits: None of the CDR3 amino acid sequences found in expanded clones was shared across subjects. This suggests that the TCR-beta repertoires were private in all groups.

There are many counts of this clonotype. The antigen remains undetermined. Preparation of the unsorted libraries drew on 2 million PBMCs stored at -80 C. Germline CDR1 LGHNA, CDR2 YSLEER. Trimming took off 0 bases at V and 0 bases at J, with 12 bases between the two ends. The CDR3 runs to 17 residues. By 5'RACE with 10-nucleotide random UMIs, the cDNA was made. Via MiXCR, TCRdb re-called the 5' RACE reads, giving one row per CDR3 protein. The sample has 65,000 to 75,000 distinct CDR3 sequences; under 5.5% are singletons. The V call is TRBV4-3, the J call TRBJ2-1; possibly TRBD2 for D (6 bases). The sequencing input was PBMCs. This receptor was taken from a woman between 65 and 79 years old with multiple sclerosis. CDR3: CASSQDGGTFSYNEQFF. DNA of the CDR3: TGCGCCAGCAGCCAAGACGGCGGGACTTTCTCCTACAATGAGCAGTTCTTC.